These 30 T cell receptor beta chains were all obtained from the same sample, sequenced in a study of T cell repertoires in cytomegalovirus infection. These receptors are not linked to any known antigen. TCRdb called the reads again in MiXCR, with one record for every CDR3 protein. The sample lists under 350,000 distinct CDR3 sequences, approximately 22% occurring once. Sample: cultured PBMCs, taken from culture after CMV antigen stimulation. The origin of the receptors is a human donor in good health (CMV status not recorded). Some clones in this sample may be carry-over from other donors' samples.

This clonotype has a single count. The gene calls are TRBV27 and TRBJ2-7; TRBD2 matches 11 bases. The CDR3 runs 16 residues. The V segment lost 2 bases and the J segment 1 base; nucleotides outside the gene matches: 4. Germline CDR1 is MNHEY and CDR2 is SMNVEV (reference sequence). The CDR3 loop is CASSLQPSGRSYEQYF. CDR3 nucleotide sequence: TGTGCCAGCAGTTTACAGCCTAGCGGGAGGTCCTACGAGCAGTACTTC.

A note on this clonotype: This sequence may be a read error, since a much larger clone differs from it by one base. The rearrangement joins TRBV7-2 to TRBJ2-1; 7 bases line up with TRBD1. Germline V gene lookup returns CDR1 SGHTA and CDR2 FQGNSA. The CDR3 is 13 residues long. CDR3 DNA sequence: TGTGCCAGCACGGACAGGCCCTACAGTGAGCAGTTCTTC. This gives the protein CASTDRPYSEQFF. Full variable domain (outside the CDR3, taken from reference TRBV7-2 and TRBJ2-1): GAGVSQSPSNKVTEKGKDVELRCDPISGHTALYWYRQSLGQGLEFLIYFQGNSAPDKSGLPSDRFSAERTGGSVSTLTIQRTQQEDSAVYLCASTDRPYSEQFFGPGTRLTVL.

This rearrangement joins TRBV19 to TRBJ2-1; TRBD2 matches at 9 bases. The CDR3 contains 13 residues. V lost 2 bases to trimming and J lost 7 bases; unmatched junction nucleotides: 0. Germline lookup yields CDR1 LNHDA and CDR2 SQIVND (reference sequence). The CDR3 protein is CASSILAGNEQFF. The CDR3 DNA follows: TGTGCCAGTAGTATACTAGCGGGAAATGAGCAGTTCTTC.

This chain uses TRBV18 with TRBJ1-4; D ambiguous. The CDR3 has 17 amino acids. With 3 bases removed from V and 0 bases from J, the gap between germline ends came to 14 bases. Germline CDR1 and CDR2: KGHSH and LQKENI. The chain's CDR3 is CASSPLGRPATNEKLFF. CDR3 in DNA: TGTGCCAGCTCACCCCTGGGCAGGCCTGCAACTAATGAAAAACTGTTTTTT.

This clonotype has a count of ten or more. The chain carries TRBV7-2 and TRBJ1-3; D call uncertain. This CDR3 spans 16 amino acids. The germline V and J ends were trimmed by 3 bases and 0 bases, with 12 bases remaining between them. CDR1 SGHTA and CDR2 FQGNSA come from the germline V gene. CDR3 in DNA: TGTGCCAGCAGCTTGGAGAGCTCAAACTCTGGAAACACCATATATTTT. Translation: CASSLESSNSGNTIYF.

This clonotype was seen a few times. V usage is TRBV6-6 and J usage is TRBJ2-7; a weak D match, TRBD2 (6 bases). The CDR3 is 16 residues long. Trimming took off 7 bases at V and 0 bases at J, with 19 bases between the two ends. Germline loops: CDR1 MNHNY, CDR2 SVGAGI (reference sequence). In nucleotides, the CDR3 is TGTGCCAGCATCATTCCGGGGGTCGGAGCCTCCTACGAGCAGTACGTC. Protein product: CASIIPGVGASYEQYV.

This clonotype was picked up a small number of times. This chain connects TRBV5-1 to TRBJ1-1; possible D gene TRBD1, 5 bases. Trimming shortened V by 2 bases and J by 0 bases, and 11 bases separated the two germline ends. The V gene's germline CDR1 is SGHRS and CDR2 YFSETQ. CDR3 length: 15 amino acids. The CDR3 protein is CASSFVGTLNTEAFF. The CDR3 DNA reads TGCGCCAGCAGCTTCGTTGGGACTCTGAACACTGAAGCTTTCTTT.

This clonotype came up many times. The chain has TRBV2 and TRBJ2-5; D perhaps matches TRBD1 (6 bases). In germline, CDR1 is SNHLY, CDR2 FYNNEI. V was shortened by 7 bases and J by 0 bases, with 9 bases between the two germline ends. This CDR3 is 13 amino acids long. The CDR3 coding sequence is TGTGCCAGCACCGGACAGAACCAAGAGACCCAGTACTTC. The encoded protein is CASTGQNQETQYF.

This clonotype was seen a handful of times. V and J are TRBV7-6 and TRBJ2-3; D unresolved. Trimming left V 5 bases short and J 2 bases short, with 11 bases between. CDR1 SGHVS and CDR2 FNYEAQ come from the germline V gene. This CDR3 contains 14 residues. The CDR3 DNA sequence: TGTGCCAGCAGCCTATCGGTATACACAGATACGCAGTATTTT. It encodes CASSLSVYTDTQYF.

A few counts support this clonotype. This chain uses TRBV7-8 with TRBJ1-1; D uncertain. Germline V gene data show CDR1 as SGHVS and CDR2 as FQNEAQ. Between the trimmed V and J ends, which lost 1 base and 4 bases, there was a span of 16 bases. The CDR3 length is 16 residues. CDR3 sequence: CASSLGQVILGTEAFF. The CDR3 nucleotides are TGTGCCAGCAGCTTAGGACAAGTAATCCTCGGCACTGAAGCTTTCTTT. The entire variable domain, with the rest obtained from reference TRBV7-8 and TRBJ1-1, is as follows: GAGVSQSPRYKVAKRGQDVALRCDPISGHVSLFWYQQALGQGPEFLTYFQNEAQLDKSGLPSDRFFAERPEGSVSTLKIQRTQQEDSAVYLCASSLGQVILGTEAFFGQGTRLTVV.

The gene calls are TRBV20-1 and TRBJ1-2; a weak D match, TRBD1 (6 bases). Looked up from germline, CDR1 is DFQATT and CDR2 is SNEGSKA (reference sequence). The germline V and J ends were trimmed by 4 bases and 4 bases, with 13 bases remaining between them. This CDR3 has 13 residues. The CDR3 coding sequence is TGCAGTGCTATCCAGGGGACGGCCTATGGCTACACCTTC. It encodes CSAIQGTAYGYTF.

This clonotype appeared many times. V gene TRBV7-2 combines with J gene TRBJ2-3; D possibly matches TRBD1 or TRBD2 (7 bases each). This CDR3 spans 15 amino acids. Looked up from germline, CDR1 is SGHTA and CDR2 is FQGNSA. V was trimmed by 8 bases and J by 4 bases, leaving 19 bases between them. CDR3 DNA sequence: TGTGCCAGCCGCAGGGGGGGGGGCATGGCAGATACGCAGTATTTT. This translates into CASRRGGGMADTQYF.

This clonotype appeared many times. The chain couples TRBV6-5 to TRBJ2-7, with a weak D call TRBD2 (5 bases). The CDR3 is 14 residues long. Germline V gives CDR1 MNHEY, CDR2 SVGAGI. V was shortened by 4 bases and J by 2 bases, with 12 bases between the two germline ends. The CDR3 reads CASSLAGTAYEQYF. In nucleotides, the CDR3 is TGTGCCAGCAGTTTGGCGGGTACAGCCTACGAGCAGTACTTC.

The rearrangement links TRBV20-1 to TRBJ2-7; 9 bases align to TRBD1. V lost 3 bases and J lost 2; bases outside the gene matches: 5. This CDR3 is built from 14 residues. Germline CDR1 and CDR2: DFQATT and SNEGSKA (reference sequence). Here the CDR3 reads CSASRTGAPYEQYF. The CDR3 nucleotides are TGCAGTGCTAGTAGGACAGGGGCCCCCTACGAGCAGTACTTC.

V is TRBV28 and J is TRBJ2-2; D is unresolved. The germline V gene encodes CDR1 MDHEN and CDR2 SYDVKM. The CDR3 is 19 amino acids. V gave up 5 bases and J gave up 4 bases, with 26 bases separating them. The CDR3 DNA sequence: TGTGCCAGCAGTCCACCCGGAAGTGGTCAATCCTTAGCCACCGGGGAGCTGTTTTTT. It encodes CASSPPGSGQSLATGELFF.

For the CDR3, the DNA is TGTGCCACCAGCAGAGATGGTACGAACACTGAAGCTTTCTTT. The encoded protein is CATSRDGTNTEAFF. The rearrangement joins TRBV15 to TRBJ1-1; unclear D gene. The V end lost 0 bases, the J end lost 1 base, and 6 bases lay between the germline ends. The CDR3 runs 14 residues. The germline CDR1 and CDR2 sequences are LNHNV and YYDKDF (reference sequence).

Ten or more counts support this clonotype. The gene calls are TRBV19 and TRBJ1-1; maybe TRBD1 (5 bases). This CDR3 region has 12 residues. With 5 bases removed from V and 7 bases from J, the gap between germline ends came to 11 bases. CDR1 LNHDA and CDR2 SQIVND come from the germline V gene (reference sequence). CDR3 coding DNA: TGTGCCAGTAGTTTCCGGGACGGTGAAGCTTTCTTT. This codes for CASSFRDGEAFF. Based on the CDR3 plus reference TRBV19 and TRBJ1-1, the full variable domain is DGGITQSPKYLFRKEGQNVTLSCEQNLNHDAMYWYRQDPGQGLRLIYYSQIVNDFQKGDIAEGYSVSREKKESFPLTVTSAQKNPTAFYLCASSFRDGEAFFGQGTRLTVV.

This clonotype showed up just a few times. The rearrangement joins TRBV5-5 to TRBJ2-1; D might be TRBD2 (5 bases). Trimming removed 4 bases from V and 4 bases from J, with 15 bases in between. The CDR3 runs 15 residues. Germline assignment: CDR1 SGHKS and CDR2 YYEKEE (reference sequence). CDR3 nucleotide sequence: TGTGCCAGCAGCCAGGACTCCTTCCCGTACAATGAGCAGTTCTTC. This sequence encodes CASSQDSFPYNEQFF.

This clonotype showed up just a few times. The chain has TRBV7-6 and TRBJ2-3; unclear D gene. Trimming removed 3 bases from V and 0 bases from J, with 10 bases in between. There are 15 residues in the CDR3. Per the germline V gene, CDR1 is SGHVS and CDR2 is FNYEAQ. CDR3 sequence (DNA): TGTGCCAGCAGCTTCACGCCTTCTAGCACAGATACGCAGTATTTT. It specifies CASSFTPSSTDTQYF.

This clonotype has only one observation. V gene TRBV12-5 combines with J gene TRBJ1-5; no reliable D call. Trimming removed 0 bases from V and 4 bases from J, with 16 bases in between. Germline-derived CDR1 and CDR2 are LGHNT and FRNRAP. There are 17 residues in the CDR3. In nucleotides, the CDR3 is TGTGCTAGTGGTTTGGTACGATCGAACCCGGGGAATCAGCCCCAGCATTTT. It codes for CASGLVRSNPGNQPQHF.

This clonotype was detected many times. The chain is built from TRBV7-2 and TRBJ2-3; TRBD2 aligns across 10 bases. This CDR3 comprises 16 residues. V lost 4 bases to trimming and J lost 0 bases; unmatched junction nucleotides: 4. Germline V gene sequence: CDR1 SGHTA, CDR2 FQGNSA. Written as DNA, the CDR3 is TGTGCCAGCAGCTCTTTGACTAGCGGGAGCACAGATACGCAGTATTTT. Protein: CASSSLTSGSTDTQYF. Complete variable domain (other parts from reference TRBV7-2 and TRBJ2-3): GAGVSQSPSNKVTEKGKDVELRCDPISGHTALYWYRQSLGQGLEFLIYFQGNSAPDKSGLPSDRFSAERTGGSVSTLTIQRTQQEDSAVYLCASSSLTSGSTDTQYFGPGTRLTVL.

Only a few counts were recorded for this clonotype. The V and J genes are TRBV7-9 and TRBJ2-5, with D tentatively TRBD1 or TRBD2 (5 bases each). V dropped 5 bases and J dropped 5 bases, with 18 bases sitting between them. Germline V gene lookup returns CDR1 SEHNR and CDR2 FQNEAQ (reference sequence). This CDR3 spans 15 amino acids. The CDR3 region is CASSARQRAGETQYF. CDR3 coding DNA: TGTGCCAGCAGCGCGCGACAGAGGGCCGGGGAGACCCAGTACTTC. The full variable domain, in which reference TRBV7-9 and TRBJ2-5 provide the parts outside the CDR3, is DTGVSQNPRHKITKRGQNVTFRCDPISEHNRLYWYRQTLGQGPEFLTYFQNEAQLEKSRLLSDRFSAERPKGSFSTLEIQRTEQGDSAMYLCASSARQRAGETQYFGPGTRLLVL.

V gene TRBV6-5 combines with J gene TRBJ2-7, with D uncertain. The CDR3 is made up of 13 amino acids. CDR1 is MNHEY, CDR2 SVGAGI, per germline. V lost 7 bases, J lost 4 bases, and 14 bases lay in between. CDR3: CASTRSGLYEQYF. As DNA, the CDR3 is TGTGCCAGCACCCGGTCCGGATTATACGAGCAGTACTTC.

The rearrangement joins TRBV5-6 to TRBJ2-1; 7 bases are a match to TRBD2. The ends lost 5 bases at V and 0 bases at J; junction bases unmatched: 8. CDR1 is SGHDT, CDR2 YYEEEE, per germline. CDR3 length: 16 residues. CDR3 sequence reads: CASSRKREGSYNEQFF. The CDR3 nucleotides read TGTGCCAGCAGTCGAAAGCGGGAAGGCTCCTACAATGAGCAGTTCTTC.

This clonotype was seen only a few times. The V and J genes are TRBV7-8 and TRBJ1-2; D is perhaps TRBD1 (5 bases). From germline, CDR1 is SGHVS and CDR2 FQNEAQ. The CDR3 spans 13 residues. V was shortened by 4 bases and J by 7 bases, with 13 bases between the two germline ends. CDR3 protein: CASSSGILRGYTF. The DNA of the CDR3 is TGTGCCAGCAGCTCAGGGATTTTGCGTGGCTACACCTTC.

This clonotype was found a few times. This chain connects TRBV19 to TRBJ2-2; D not certain. The V and J ends lost 3 bases and 5 bases respectively, with 10 bases between them. The CDR3 has 14 amino acids. CDR1 LNHDA and CDR2 SQIVND come from the germline V gene (reference sequence). The CDR3 spells CASSMIGRTGELFF. CDR3 bases: TGTGCCAGTAGTATGATAGGGCGGACCGGGGAGCTGTTTTTT.

This clonotype was detected a few times. V is TRBV20-1 and J is TRBJ2-1, with TRBD2 as a possible D gene (5 bases). The germline CDR1 and CDR2 sequences are DFQATT and SNEGSKA (reference sequence). The CDR3 totals 17 residues. Trimming pared 0 bases from V and 0 bases from J, leaving 15 bases between. As DNA, the CDR3 is TGCAGTGCTAGAGATTTTGCTAGCTTCGGCTCCTACAATGAGCAGTTCTTC. It is translated as CSARDFASFGSYNEQFF.

This chain uses TRBV6-1 with TRBJ2-2; D is ambiguous. The length of the CDR3 is 16 residues. Germline-derived CDR1 and CDR2 are MNHNS and SASEGT. V shed 0 bases and J shed 2 bases, with 10 bases lying between them. CDR3 amino acids: CASSEASFLNTGELFF. CDR3 bases: TGTGCCAGCAGTGAAGCGAGTTTCCTAAACACCGGGGAGCTGTTTTTT.

The chain combines TRBV10-3 with TRBJ1-2, with TRBD1 as a possible D gene (6 bases). The V end lost 3 bases, the J end lost 8 bases, and 13 bases lay between the germline ends. There are 13 residues in the CDR3. Germline V lookup: CDR1 ENHRY, CDR2 SYGVKD. The DNA of the CDR3 is TGTGCCATCAGTGACCGGGGGCCGGGAGGCTACACCTTC. It translates to CAISDRGPGGYTF.

This clonotype has a handful of counts. The chain carries TRBV24-1 and TRBJ2-2; D unclear. This CDR3 spans 13 amino acids. Germline V CDR1 and CDR2: KGHDR, SFDVKD. V gave up 4 bases and J gave up 7 bases, with 9 bases separating them. CDR3 sequence reads: CATSDRSSGELFF. In DNA form, the CDR3 reads TGTGCCACCAGTGACCGGTCTAGCGGGGAGCTGTTTTTT.